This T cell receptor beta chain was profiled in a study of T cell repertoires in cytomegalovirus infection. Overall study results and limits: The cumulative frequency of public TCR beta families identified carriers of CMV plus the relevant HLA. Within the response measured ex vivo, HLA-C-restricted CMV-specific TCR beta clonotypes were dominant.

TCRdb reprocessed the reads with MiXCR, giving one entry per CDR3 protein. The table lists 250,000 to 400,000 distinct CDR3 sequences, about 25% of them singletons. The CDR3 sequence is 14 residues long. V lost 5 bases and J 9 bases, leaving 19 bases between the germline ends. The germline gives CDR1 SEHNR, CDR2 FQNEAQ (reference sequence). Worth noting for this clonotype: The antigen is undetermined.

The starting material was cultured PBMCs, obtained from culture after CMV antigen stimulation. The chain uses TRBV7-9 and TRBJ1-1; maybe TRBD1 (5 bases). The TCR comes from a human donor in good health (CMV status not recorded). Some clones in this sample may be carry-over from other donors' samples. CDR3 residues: CASSRDSERAKAFF. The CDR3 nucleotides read TGTGCCAGCAGCCGGGACTCCGAGCGTGCAAAAGCTTTCTTT. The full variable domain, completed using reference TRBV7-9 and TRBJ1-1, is DTGVSQNPRHKITKRGQNVTFRCDPISEHNRLYWYRQTLGQGPEFLTYFQNEAQLEKSRLLSDRFSAERPKGSFSTLEIQRTEQGDSAMYLCASSRDSERAKAFFGQGTRLTVV.